This T cell receptor beta chain is from a study of T cell changes during pregnancy in multiple sclerosis. This CDR3 comprises 19 residues. V shed 7 bases, J shed 0 bases, and the junction held 15 bases outside the gene matches. Looked up from germline, CDR1 is SGHAT and CDR2 is FQNNGV. Libraries were prepared by immunoSEQ multiplex PCR; TCRdb keeps only in-frame clonotypes and omits some of them. The data contain fewer than 150,000 clones, 95% to 98% of them singletons. The genes are TRBV11-2 and TRBJ2-5, with 12 positions matching TRBD2. The receptor's source is a female donor with multiple sclerosis, enrolled in a pregnancy study. The sample here was peripheral blood, taken after pregnancy. In DNA form, the CDR3 reads TGTGCCAGCACTAGCGGACTAGCGGGAAACTTGGGGGACCAAGAGACCCAGTACTTC. Translation gives CASTSGLAGNLGDQETQYF.